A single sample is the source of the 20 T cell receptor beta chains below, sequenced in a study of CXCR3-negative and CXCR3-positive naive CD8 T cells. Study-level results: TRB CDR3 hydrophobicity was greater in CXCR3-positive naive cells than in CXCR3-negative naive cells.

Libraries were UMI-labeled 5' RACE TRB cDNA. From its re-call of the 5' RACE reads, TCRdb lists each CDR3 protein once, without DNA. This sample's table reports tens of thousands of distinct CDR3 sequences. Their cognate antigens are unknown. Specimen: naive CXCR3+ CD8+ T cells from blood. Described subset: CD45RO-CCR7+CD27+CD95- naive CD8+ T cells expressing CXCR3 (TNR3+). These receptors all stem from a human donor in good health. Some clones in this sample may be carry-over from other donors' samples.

This chain's CDR3 is CASSAGGGAYEQYF. This sequence joins TRBV2 and TRBJ2-7; TCRdb selects TRBD1, and the lack of DNA leaves this call unchecked. This CDR3 spans 14 amino acids. Germline V gene lookup returns CDR1 SNHLY and CDR2 FYNNEI. The complete variable domain, with remaining parts taken from reference TRBV2 and TRBJ2-7, reads EPEVTQTPSHQVTQMGQEVILRCVPISNHLYFYWYRQILGQKVEFLVSFYNNEISEKSEIFDDQFSVERPDGSNFTLKIRSTKLEDSAMYFCASSAGGGAYEQYFGPGTRLTVT.

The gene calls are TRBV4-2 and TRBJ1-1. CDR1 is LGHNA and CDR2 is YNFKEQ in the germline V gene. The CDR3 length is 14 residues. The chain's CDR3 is CASSQAMGSTEAFF.

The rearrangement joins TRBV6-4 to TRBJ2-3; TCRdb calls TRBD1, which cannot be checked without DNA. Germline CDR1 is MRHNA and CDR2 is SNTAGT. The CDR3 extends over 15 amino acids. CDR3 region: CASSDSTGGTDRQYF.

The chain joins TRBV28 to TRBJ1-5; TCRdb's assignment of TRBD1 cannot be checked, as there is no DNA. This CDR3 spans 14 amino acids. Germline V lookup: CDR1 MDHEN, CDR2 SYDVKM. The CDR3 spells CASSPRGRNQPQHF. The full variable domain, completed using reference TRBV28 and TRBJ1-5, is DVKVTQSSRYLVKRTGEKVFLECVQDMDHENMFWYRQDPGLGLRLIYFSYDVKMKEKGDIPEGYSVSREKKERFSLILESASTNQTSMYLCASSPRGRNQPQHFGDGTRLSIL.

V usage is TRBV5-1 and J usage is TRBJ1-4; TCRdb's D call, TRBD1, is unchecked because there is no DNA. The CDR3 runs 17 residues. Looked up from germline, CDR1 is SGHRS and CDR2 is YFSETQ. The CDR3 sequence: CASSVGPSGTVNEKLFF.

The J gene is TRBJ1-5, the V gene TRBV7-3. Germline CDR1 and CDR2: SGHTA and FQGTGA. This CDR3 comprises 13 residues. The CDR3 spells CASSLTSNQPQHF. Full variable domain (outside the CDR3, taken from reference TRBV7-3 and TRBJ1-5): GAGVSQTPSNKVTEKGKYVELRCDPISGHTALYWYRQSLGQGPEFLIYFQGTGAADDSGLPNDRFFAVRPEGSVSTLKIQRTERGDSAVYLCASSLTSNQPQHFGDGTRLSIL.

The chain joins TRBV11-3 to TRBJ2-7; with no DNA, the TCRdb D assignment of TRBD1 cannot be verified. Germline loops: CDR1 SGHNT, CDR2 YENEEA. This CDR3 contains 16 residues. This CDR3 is CASSLDHRGGCYEQYF.

The CDR3 spells CAISDETIELFF. The chain combines TRBV10-3 with TRBJ2-2. CDR1 is ENHRY and CDR2 is SYGVKD in the germline V gene. This CDR3 has 12 residues.

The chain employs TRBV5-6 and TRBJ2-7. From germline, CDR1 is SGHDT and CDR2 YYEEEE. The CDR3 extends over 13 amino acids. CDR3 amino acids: CASSLGRFYEQYF.

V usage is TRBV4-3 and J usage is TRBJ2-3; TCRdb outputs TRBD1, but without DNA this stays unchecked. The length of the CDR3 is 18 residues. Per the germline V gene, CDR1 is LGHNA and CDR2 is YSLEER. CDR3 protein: CASSQDRRALTAGDTQYF.

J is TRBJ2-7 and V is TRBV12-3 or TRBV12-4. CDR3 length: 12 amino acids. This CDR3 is CASSFLVDEQYF.

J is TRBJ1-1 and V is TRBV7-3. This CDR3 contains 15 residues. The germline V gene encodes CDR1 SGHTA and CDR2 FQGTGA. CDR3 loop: CASSLTVGQNTEAFF. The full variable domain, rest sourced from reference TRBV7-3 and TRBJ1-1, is GAGVSQTPSNKVTEKGKYVELRCDPISGHTALYWYRQSLGQGPEFLIYFQGTGAADDSGLPNDRFFAVRPEGSVSTLKIQRTERGDSAVYLCASSLTVGQNTEAFFGQGTRLTVV.

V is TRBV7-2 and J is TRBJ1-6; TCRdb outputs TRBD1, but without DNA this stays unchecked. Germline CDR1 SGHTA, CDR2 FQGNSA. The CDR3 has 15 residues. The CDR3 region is CASSPGQGHNSPLHF.

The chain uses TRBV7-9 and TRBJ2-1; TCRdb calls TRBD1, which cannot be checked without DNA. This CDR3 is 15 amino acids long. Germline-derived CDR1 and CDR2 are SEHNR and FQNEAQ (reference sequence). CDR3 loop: CASSLGGPEYNEQFF. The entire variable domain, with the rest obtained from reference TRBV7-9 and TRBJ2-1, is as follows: DTGVSQNPRHKITKRGQNVTFRCDPISEHNRLYWYRQTLGQGPEFLTYFQNEAQLEKSRLLSDRFSAERPKGSFSTLEIQRTEQGDSAMYLCASSLGGPEYNEQFFGPGTRLTVL.

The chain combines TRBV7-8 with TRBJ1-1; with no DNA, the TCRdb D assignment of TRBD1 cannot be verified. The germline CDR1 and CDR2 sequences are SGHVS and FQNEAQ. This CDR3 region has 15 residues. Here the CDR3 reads CASSWGDLMNTEAFF.

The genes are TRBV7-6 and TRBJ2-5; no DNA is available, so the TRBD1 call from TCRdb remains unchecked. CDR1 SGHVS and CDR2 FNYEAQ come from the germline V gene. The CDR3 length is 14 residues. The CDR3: CASSSQDGRETQYF.

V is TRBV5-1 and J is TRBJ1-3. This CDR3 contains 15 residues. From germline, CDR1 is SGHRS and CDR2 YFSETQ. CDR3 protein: CASSLSPTTANTIYF.

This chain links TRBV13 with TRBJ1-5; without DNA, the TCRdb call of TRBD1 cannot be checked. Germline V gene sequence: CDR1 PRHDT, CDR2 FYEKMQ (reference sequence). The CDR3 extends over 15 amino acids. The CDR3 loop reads CASSRGTLSNQPQHF.

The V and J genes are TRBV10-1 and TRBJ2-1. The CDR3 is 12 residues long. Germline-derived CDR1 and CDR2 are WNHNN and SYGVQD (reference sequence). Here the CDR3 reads CASGWPSNEQFF.

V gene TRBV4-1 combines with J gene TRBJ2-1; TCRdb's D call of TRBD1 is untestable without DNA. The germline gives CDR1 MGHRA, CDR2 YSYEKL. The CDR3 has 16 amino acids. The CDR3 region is CASSQSEGQSYNEQFF.